This T cell receptor beta chain originates from a study of tumor-infiltrating lymphocytes in primary liver carcinoma. Looking at the study overall: Productive TCRbeta read counts per sample ran from roughly 3.6 to 7.1 million and were similar across tissue types.

The input was 500 ng total RNA; TCR beta cDNA was made from it with a constant-region primer. It was through three nested multiplex PCR rounds of slightly modified ARM-PCR that TCR beta libraries arose. TRBV1-TRBV30 forward primers paired with a C-beta reverse primer drove the first two PCR rounds, about 10 cycles each. Via MiXCR, TCRdb re-called the multiplex PCR reads, giving one row per CDR3 protein. The sample lists under 150,000 distinct CDR3 sequences; 65% to 75% were seen once. The sample holds many counts of this clonotype. The antigen remains undetermined. The study, taken as a whole, reports: For tumor-adjacent and tumor-blood pairs, overlap was less than that seen for tumor region pairs.

Investigators took RNA and DNA out together from roughly 20-30 mg of unsorted bulk tissue. Among the patients, all had chronic HBV infection and none had been treated. Germline V CDR1 and CDR2: SGHRS, YFSETQ. The V and J ends lost 4 bases and 8 bases respectively, with 12 bases between them. This CDR3 comprises 12 residues. This receptor was obtained from a woman between 55 and 75 years old with primary liver carcinoma and hepatitis B virus infection. V usage is TRBV5-1 and J usage is TRBJ1-2; no clear D. The material sequenced was tumor-adjacent normal liver tissue. The CDR3 sequence is CASSVGTGGYTF. Here the CDR3 DNA reads TGCGCCAGCAGCGTAGGAACGGGAGGCTACACCTTC.